The next 8 T cell receptor beta chains were all read from a single sample in a study of CD8 T cells in ankylosing spondylitis. Via MiXCR, TCRdb re-called the 5' RACE reads, giving one row per CDR3 protein. The sample records about 130,000 distinct CDR3 sequences, about 7% being singletons. The sample was blood, either unsorted or a sorted T cell fraction (not recorded which). Receptors originate from a female donor with ankylosing spondylitis or in good health (not recorded which).

Many counts were recorded for this clonotype. This chain links TRBV12-3 or TRBV12-4 with TRBJ1-5; the D is unclear. This CDR3 has 13 residues. Trimming left V 6 bases short and J 5 bases short, with 11 bases between. CDR3 sequence (DNA): TGTGCCAGCAGCCTTGGAACACATCAGCCCCAGCATTTT. Translating it yields CASSLGTHQPQHF.

Concerning this clonotype itself: Its ends do not fully match the called genes, so a read error is possible. The chain combines TRBV12-3 or TRBV12-4 with TRBJ1-6; 10 nucleotides agree with TRBD1. The CDR3 sequence is 14 residues long. The CDR3 region has the DNA TGCTCCAGCAGTTATGACAGGGGGCGGTCACCCCTCCACTTT. It codes for CSSSYDRGRSPLHF.

This clonotype has ten or more counts. The chain recombines TRBV7-2 with TRBJ1-2; D may be TRBD1 (6 bases). V was clipped by 4 bases and J by 1 base, with 10 bases between them. CDR1 is SGHTA and CDR2 is FQGNSA in the germline V gene. The CDR3 covers 14 residues. The CDR3 spells CASSSSRGNYGYTF. For the CDR3, the DNA is TGTGCCAGCAGCTCCTCCAGGGGTAACTATGGCTACACCTTC.

This clonotype showed up many times. This sequence joins TRBV6-5 and TRBJ1-6, with 7 nucleotides matching TRBD1. The V gene's germline CDR1 is MNHEY and CDR2 SVGAGI. V gave up 5 bases and J gave up 10 bases; unmatched junction bases: 8. This CDR3 spans 14 amino acids. The CDR3: CASSIQGPESPLHF. The CDR3 DNA is TGTGCCAGCAGTATACAGGGGCCGGAGTCACCCCTCCACTTT.

This clonotype came up many times. V is TRBV29-1 and J is TRBJ1-1; D remains ambiguous. CDR1 is SQVTM, CDR2 ANQGSEA, per germline. This CDR3 comprises 10 residues. V gave up 5 bases and J gave up 6 bases, with 7 bases separating them. The CDR3 is CSVQVAEAFF. The CDR3 DNA reads TGCAGCGTTCAGGTGGCTGAAGCTTTCTTT.

This clonotype was seen repeatedly, ten times or more. The chain joins TRBV5-1 to TRBJ1-1; 11 bases fit TRBD1. CDR1 and CDR2 (germline): SGHRS, YFSETQ. The CDR3 loop spans 15 amino acids. Germline trimming cut 4 bases from V and 4 bases from J; bases unmatched to any gene: 6. The CDR3 coding sequence is TGCGCCAGCAGCGGACAGGGGGCGCTGGCCACTGAAGCTTTCTTT. This codes for CASSGQGALATEAFF. Filled out from reference TRBV5-1 and TRBJ1-1, the complete variable domain reads KAGVTQTPRYLIKTRGQQVTLSCSPISGHRSVSWYQQTPGQGLQFLFEYFSETQRNKGNFPGRFSGRQFSNSRSEMNVSTLELGDSALYLCASSGQGALATEAFFGQGTRLTVV.

The chain has TRBV4-2 and TRBJ2-1, with 9 nucleotides matching TRBD2. V dropped 1 base and J dropped 4; count of bases not matched to a gene: 11. The germline V gene encodes CDR1 LGHNA and CDR2 YNFKEQ. The CDR3 is 18 residues long. The CDR3 DNA sequence: TGTGCCAGCAGCCAAGTGGGCCTGAGCGGGGGGTTATACAATGAGCAGTTCTTC. This codes for CASSQVGLSGGLYNEQFF.

As for this clonotype: This may arise from a read error, as a much more abundant clone is one base away. The chain is built from TRBV7-8 and TRBJ1-2; 8 bases are shared with TRBD1. The CDR3 is 14 amino acids. CDR1 and CDR2 (germline): SGHVS, FQNEAQ. DNA for the CDR3: TGTGCCAACAGCACTACAGGGGGGAACTATGGCTACACCTTC. This translates into CANSTTGGNYGYTF. Complete variable domain (other parts from reference TRBV7-8 and TRBJ1-2): GAGVSQSPRYKVAKRGQDVALRCDPISGHVSLFWYQQALGQGPEFLTYFQNEAQLDKSGLPSDRFFAERPEGSVSTLKIQRTQQEDSAVYLCANSTTGGNYGYTFGSGTRLTVV.